Sequencing of this T cell receptor (beta chain) was carried out in a study of T-cell reconstitution after alpha-beta-depleted transplantation in children. CDR1 is SQVTM and CDR2 is ANQGSEA in the germline V gene. CDR3 length equals 16 residues. The V and J ends lost 4 bases and 1 base, in that order; junction bases with no gene match: 4. Preparation of the TCRbeta library involved a method that used unique molecular identifiers. Via MiXCR, TCRdb re-called the PCR reads, giving one row per CDR3 protein. The sample contains over 200,000 distinct CDR3 sequences, approximately 10% of which appear only once.

This TCR was recovered from a human donor who donated a stem cell graft to a child with acute lymphoblastic leukemia. The sample in question was PBMCs from the stem cell graft donor, obtained from the stem cell graft. J is TRBJ2-6 and V is TRBV29-1, with 10 positions matching TRBD1. As DNA, the CDR3 is TGCAGCGTTGGCCGGGACAGGGGTTCTGGGGCCAACGTCCTGACTTTC. Translated: CSVGRDRGSGANVLTF.